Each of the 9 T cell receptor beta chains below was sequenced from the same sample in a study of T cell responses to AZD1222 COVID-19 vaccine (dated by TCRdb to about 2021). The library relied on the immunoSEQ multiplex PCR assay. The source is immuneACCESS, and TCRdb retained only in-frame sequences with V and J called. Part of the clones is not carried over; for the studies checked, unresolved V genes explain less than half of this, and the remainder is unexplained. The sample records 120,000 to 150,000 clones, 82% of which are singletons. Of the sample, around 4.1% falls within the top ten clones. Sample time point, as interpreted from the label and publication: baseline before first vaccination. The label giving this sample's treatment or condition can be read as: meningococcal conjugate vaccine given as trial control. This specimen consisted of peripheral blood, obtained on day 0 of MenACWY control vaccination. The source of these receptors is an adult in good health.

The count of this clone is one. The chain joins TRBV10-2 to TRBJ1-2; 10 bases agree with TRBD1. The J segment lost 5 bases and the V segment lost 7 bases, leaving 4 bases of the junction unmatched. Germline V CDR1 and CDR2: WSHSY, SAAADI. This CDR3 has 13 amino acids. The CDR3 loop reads CASKGTGVYGYTF. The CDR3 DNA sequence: TGCGCCAGCAAAGGGACAGGGGTTTATGGCTACACCTTC.

In DNA, the CDR3 is TGTGCCAGCAGCAGGGACAGGGTCTCGCTACGTGGCTACACCTTC. The encoded protein is CASSRDRVSLRGYTF. The V and J genes are TRBV3-1 (or the pseudogene TRBV3-2) and TRBJ1-2; TRBD1 aligns across 9 bases. V was clipped by 5 bases and J by 7 bases; unmatched bases: 11. The CDR3 runs to 15 residues. Germline V gene data show CDR1 as LGHDT and CDR2 as YNNKEL (reference sequence).

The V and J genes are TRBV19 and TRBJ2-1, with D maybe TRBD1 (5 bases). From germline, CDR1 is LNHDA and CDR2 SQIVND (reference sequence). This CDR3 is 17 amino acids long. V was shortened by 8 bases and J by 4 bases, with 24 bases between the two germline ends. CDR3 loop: CASSPRSREAFYNEQFF. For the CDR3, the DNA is TGTGCCAGTTCCCCCCGATCCAGGGAAGCCTTTTACAATGAGCAGTTCTTC.

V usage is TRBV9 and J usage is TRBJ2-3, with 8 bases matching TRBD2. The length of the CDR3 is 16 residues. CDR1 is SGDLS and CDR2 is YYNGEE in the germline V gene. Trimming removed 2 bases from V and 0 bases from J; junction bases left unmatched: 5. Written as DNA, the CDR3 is TGTGCCAGCAGCGTTAGGCGGGGGGTTAGCACAGATACGCAGTATTTT. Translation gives CASSVRRGVSTDTQYF.

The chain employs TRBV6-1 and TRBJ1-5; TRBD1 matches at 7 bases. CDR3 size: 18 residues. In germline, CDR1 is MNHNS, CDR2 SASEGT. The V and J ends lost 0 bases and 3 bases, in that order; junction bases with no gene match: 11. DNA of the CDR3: TGTGCCAGCAGTGAAGCGGGTCGACAGGGTCGTAACAATCAGCCCCAGCATTTT. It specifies CASSEAGRQGRNNQPQHF.

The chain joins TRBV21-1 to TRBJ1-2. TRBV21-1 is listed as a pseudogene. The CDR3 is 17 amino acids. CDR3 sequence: CASSGELPAPFSYGYTF. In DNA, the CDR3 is TGTGCCAGCAGCGGGGAACTGCCTGCACCCTTTTCCTATGGCTACACCTTC.

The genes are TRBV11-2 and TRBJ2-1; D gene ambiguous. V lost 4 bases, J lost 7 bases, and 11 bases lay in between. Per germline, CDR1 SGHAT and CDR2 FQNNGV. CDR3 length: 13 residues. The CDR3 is CASSSGSPNEQFF. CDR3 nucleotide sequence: TGTGCCAGCAGCTCCGGGTCACCAAATGAGCAGTTCTTC.

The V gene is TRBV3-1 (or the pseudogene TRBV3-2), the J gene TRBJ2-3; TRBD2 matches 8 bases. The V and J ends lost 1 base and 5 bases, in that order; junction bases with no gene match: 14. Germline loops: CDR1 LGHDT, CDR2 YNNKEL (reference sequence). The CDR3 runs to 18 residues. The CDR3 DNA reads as TGTGCCAGCAGCCAAGGGCTAGCGGGTCCTAAGCGGGGAGATACGCAGTATTTT. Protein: CASSQGLAGPKRGDTQYF.

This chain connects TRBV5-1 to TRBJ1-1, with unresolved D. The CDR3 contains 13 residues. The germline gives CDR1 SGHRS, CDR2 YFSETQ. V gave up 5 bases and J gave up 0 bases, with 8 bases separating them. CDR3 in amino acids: CASSPALNTEAFF. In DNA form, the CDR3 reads TGCGCCAGCAGTCCAGCATTGAACACTGAAGCTTTCTTT.